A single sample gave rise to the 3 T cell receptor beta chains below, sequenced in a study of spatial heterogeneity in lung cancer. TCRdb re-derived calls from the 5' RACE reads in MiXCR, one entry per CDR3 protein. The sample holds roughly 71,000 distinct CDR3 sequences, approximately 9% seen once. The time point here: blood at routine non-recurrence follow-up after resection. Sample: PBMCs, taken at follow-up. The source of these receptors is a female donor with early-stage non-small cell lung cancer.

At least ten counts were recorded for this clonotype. As DNA, the CDR3 is TGTGCCAGCAGCTTAGTCCTAGCGGGGACAGATACGCAGTATTTT. This encodes CASSLVLAGTDTQYF. The chain recombines TRBV7-9 with TRBJ2-3; 9 bases agree with TRBD2. J was trimmed by 3 bases and V by 1 base; bases with no gene match: 2. The CDR3 extends over 15 amino acids. Germline loops: CDR1 SEHNR, CDR2 FQNEAQ (reference sequence).

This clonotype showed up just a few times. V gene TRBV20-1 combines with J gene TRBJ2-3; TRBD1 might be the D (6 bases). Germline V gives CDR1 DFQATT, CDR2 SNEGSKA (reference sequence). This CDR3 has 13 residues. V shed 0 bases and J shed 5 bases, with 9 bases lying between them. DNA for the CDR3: TGCAGTGCTAGAGAGCCAGGGGAAGATACGCAGTATTTT. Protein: CSAREPGEDTQYF.

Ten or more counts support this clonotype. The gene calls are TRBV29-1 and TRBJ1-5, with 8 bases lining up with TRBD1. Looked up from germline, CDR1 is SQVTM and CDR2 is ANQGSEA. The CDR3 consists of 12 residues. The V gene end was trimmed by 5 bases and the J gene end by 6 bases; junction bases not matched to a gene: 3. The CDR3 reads CSVRTGGQPQHF. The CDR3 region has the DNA TGCAGCGTTCGTACAGGGGGTCAGCCCCAGCATTTT.